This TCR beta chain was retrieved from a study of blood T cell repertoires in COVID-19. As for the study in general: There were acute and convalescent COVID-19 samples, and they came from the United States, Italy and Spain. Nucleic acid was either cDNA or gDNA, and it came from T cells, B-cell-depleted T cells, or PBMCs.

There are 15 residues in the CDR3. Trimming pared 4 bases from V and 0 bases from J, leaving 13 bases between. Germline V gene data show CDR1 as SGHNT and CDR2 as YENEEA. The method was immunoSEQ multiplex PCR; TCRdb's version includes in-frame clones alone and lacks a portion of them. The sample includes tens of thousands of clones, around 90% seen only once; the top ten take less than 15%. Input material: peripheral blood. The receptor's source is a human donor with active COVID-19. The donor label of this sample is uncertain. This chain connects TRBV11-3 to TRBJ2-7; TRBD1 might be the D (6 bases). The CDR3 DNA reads TGTGCCAGCAGCTCTACAGGGCCTTCCTCCTACGAGCAGTACTTC. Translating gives CASSSTGPSSYEQYF.